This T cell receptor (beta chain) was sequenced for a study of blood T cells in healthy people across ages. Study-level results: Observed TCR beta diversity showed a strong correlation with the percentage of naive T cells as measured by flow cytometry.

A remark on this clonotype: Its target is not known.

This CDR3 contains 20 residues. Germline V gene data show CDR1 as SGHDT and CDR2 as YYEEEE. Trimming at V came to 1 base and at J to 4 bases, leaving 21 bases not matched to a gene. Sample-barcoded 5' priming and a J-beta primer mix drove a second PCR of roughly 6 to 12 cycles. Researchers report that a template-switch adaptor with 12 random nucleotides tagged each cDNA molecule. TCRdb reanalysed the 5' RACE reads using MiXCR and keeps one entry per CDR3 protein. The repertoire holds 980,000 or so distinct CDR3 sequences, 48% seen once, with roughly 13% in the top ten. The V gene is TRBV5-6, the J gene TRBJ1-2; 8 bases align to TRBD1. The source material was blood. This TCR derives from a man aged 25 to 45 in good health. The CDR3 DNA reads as TGTGCCAGCAGCTTGTGGGGAACGACCGGGACAGGTCCTTACCGCTATGGCTACACCTTC. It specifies CASSLWGTTGTGPYRYGYTF.